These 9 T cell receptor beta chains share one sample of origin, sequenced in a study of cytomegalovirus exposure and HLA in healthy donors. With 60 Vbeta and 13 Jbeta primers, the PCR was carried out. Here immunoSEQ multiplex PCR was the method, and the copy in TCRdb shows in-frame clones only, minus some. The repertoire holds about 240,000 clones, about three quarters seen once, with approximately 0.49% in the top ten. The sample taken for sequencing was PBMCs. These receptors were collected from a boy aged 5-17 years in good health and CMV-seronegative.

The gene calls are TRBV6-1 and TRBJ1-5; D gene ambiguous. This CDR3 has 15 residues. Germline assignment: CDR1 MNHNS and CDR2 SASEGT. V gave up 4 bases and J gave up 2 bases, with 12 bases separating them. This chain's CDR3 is CASSVRRIGNQPQHF. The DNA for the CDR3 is TGTGCCAGCAGTGTCAGGAGGATCGGCAATCAGCCCCAGCATTTT.

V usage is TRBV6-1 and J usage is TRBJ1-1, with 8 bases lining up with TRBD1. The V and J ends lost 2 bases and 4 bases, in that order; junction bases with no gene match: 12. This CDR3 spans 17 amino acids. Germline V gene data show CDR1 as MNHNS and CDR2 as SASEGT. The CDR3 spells CASSEFRGRLLGTEAFF. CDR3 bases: TGTGCCAGCAGTGAATTCAGGGGGCGCCTCCTGGGCACTGAAGCTTTCTTT.

The chain's CDR3 is CASSQVGSAYEQYF. DNA of the CDR3: TGCGCCAGCAGCCAAGTCGGGAGCGCCTACGAGCAGTACTTC. This rearrangement joins TRBV4-1 to TRBJ2-7, with D perhaps TRBD2 (6 bases). The CDR3 contains 14 residues. Trimming removed 1 base at V and 2 bases at J, with 9 bases between. Per the germline V gene, CDR1 is MGHRA and CDR2 is YSYEKL.

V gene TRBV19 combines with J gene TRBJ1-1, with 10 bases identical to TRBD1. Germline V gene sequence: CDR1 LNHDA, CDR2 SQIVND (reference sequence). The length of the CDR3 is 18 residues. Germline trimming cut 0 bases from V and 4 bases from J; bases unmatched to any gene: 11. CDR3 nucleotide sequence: TGTGCCAGTAGTATAGATCTGGGAGGGACAGGGGAGCGCACTGAAGCTTTCTTT. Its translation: CASSIDLGGTGERTEAFF. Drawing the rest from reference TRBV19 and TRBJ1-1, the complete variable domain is DGGITQSPKYLFRKEGQNVTLSCEQNLNHDAMYWYRQDPGQGLRLIYYSQIVNDFQKGDIAEGYSVSREKKESFPLTVTSAQKNPTAFYLCASSIDLGGTGERTEAFFGQGTRLTVV.

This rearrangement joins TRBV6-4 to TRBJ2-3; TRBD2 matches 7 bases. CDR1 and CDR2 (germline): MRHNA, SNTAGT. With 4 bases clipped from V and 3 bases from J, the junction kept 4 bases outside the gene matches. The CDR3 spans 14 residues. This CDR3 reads CASSAAGETDTQYF. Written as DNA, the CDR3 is TGTGCCAGCAGTGCGGCGGGGGAAACAGATACGCAGTATTTT.

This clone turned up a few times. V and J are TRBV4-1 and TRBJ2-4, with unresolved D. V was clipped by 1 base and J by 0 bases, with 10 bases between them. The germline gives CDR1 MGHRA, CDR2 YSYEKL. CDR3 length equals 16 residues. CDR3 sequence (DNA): TGCGCCAGCAGCCAAGGGTCCGGTATAGCCAAAAACATTCAGTACTTC. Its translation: CASSQGSGIAKNIQYF.

The CDR3 loop reads CASGPQGAFF. In nucleotides, the CDR3 is TGTGCCAGCGGTCCCCAGGGAGCTTTCTTT. The rearrangement joins TRBV9 to TRBJ1-1, with D tentatively TRBD1 (5 bases). The CDR3 runs 10 residues. Germline CDR1 reads SGDLS; CDR2 reads YYNGEE. The germline V and J ends were trimmed by 7 bases and 10 bases, with 11 bases remaining between them.

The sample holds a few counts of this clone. The CDR3 nucleotides read TGTGCCACCAGCGGGCGGGACAGCGGTCTTCATGAGCAGTTCTTC. Translating it yields CATSGRDSGLHEQFF. The chain has TRBV15 and TRBJ2-1; the D gene is possibly TRBD1 (7 bases). Trimming removed 5 bases from V and 8 bases from J, with 19 bases in between. From germline, CDR1 is LNHNV and CDR2 YYDKDF (reference sequence). CDR3 length: 15 residues.

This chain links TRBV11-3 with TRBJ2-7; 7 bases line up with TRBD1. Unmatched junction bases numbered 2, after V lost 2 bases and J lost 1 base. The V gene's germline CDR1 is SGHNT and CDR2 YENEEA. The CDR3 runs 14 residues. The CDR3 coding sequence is TGTGCCAGCAGCTTACGGGACAGATCCTACGAGCAGTACTTC. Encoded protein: CASSLRDRSYEQYF. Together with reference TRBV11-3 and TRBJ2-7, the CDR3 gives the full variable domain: EAGVVQSPRYKIIEKKQPVAFWCNPISGHNTLYWYLQNLGQGPELLIRYENEEAVDDSQLPKDRFSAERLKGVDSTLKIQPAELGDSAVYLCASSLRDRSYEQYFGPGTRLTVT.